The 10 T cell receptor beta chains below all came from one sample that was sequenced in a study of T cell responses to AZD1222 COVID-19 vaccine. Libraries were prepared by immunoSEQ multiplex PCR; TCRdb keeps only in-frame clonotypes and omits some of them. The data show about 160,000 clones, with roughly nine tenths seen just once and approximately 3.8% held by the top ten. The specimen comprised peripheral blood, sampled 28 days after the second AZD1222 dose. These receptor sequences come from an adult who received the AZD1222 COVID-19 vaccine.

This chain uses TRBV5-6 with TRBJ2-5; a possible D gene is TRBD2 (5 bases). V lost 3 bases, J lost 2 bases, and 14 bases lay in between. The CDR3 extends over 15 amino acids. CDR1 is SGHDT, CDR2 YYEEEE, per germline. The CDR3 spells CASSYLQAEQETQYF. The CDR3 DNA sequence: TGTGCCAGCAGCTACCTACAAGCGGAGCAAGAGACCCAGTACTTC.

CDR3 amino acids: CASSLGPGTNNEQFF. The CDR3 DNA sequence: TGCGCCAGCAGCTTGGGCCCCGGGACGAACAATGAGCAGTTCTTC. The rearrangement links TRBV5-1 to TRBJ2-1; TRBD1 or TRBD2 may be the D gene (5 bases each). Germline V CDR1 and CDR2: SGHRS, YFSETQ. The CDR3 covers 15 residues. The V and J ends lost 0 bases and 5 bases respectively, with 12 bases between them.

This clone was found once. J is TRBJ1-6 and V is TRBV21-1. TRBV21-1 has pseudogene status. The CDR3 covers 16 residues. This CDR3 is CASPKVYIGHNSPLHF. DNA for the CDR3: TGTGCCAGCCCTAAAGTCTATATAGGGCATAATTCACCCCTCCACTTT.

V is TRBV5-1 and J is TRBJ1-2; 8 nucleotides align to TRBD1. Trimming at V came to 3 bases and at J to 4 bases, leaving 11 bases not matched to a gene. The CDR3 has 16 residues. From germline, CDR1 is SGHRS and CDR2 YFSETQ. The CDR3 DNA is TGCGCCAGCAGCTCGATGACAGGGGTTGGGGCCTATGGCTACACCTTC. Encoded protein: CASSSMTGVGAYGYTF.

The chain has TRBV18 and TRBJ2-1; D may correspond to TRBD1 or TRBD2 (5 bases each). Looked up from germline, CDR1 is KGHSH and CDR2 is LQKENI. The CDR3 runs to 15 residues. The V gene lost 8 bases and the J gene lost 4 bases, with 18 bases spanning the gap. DNA for the CDR3: TGTGCCAGCCTTAGGGACGGAGCTATTTACAATGAGCAGTTCTTC. Translation gives CASLRDGAIYNEQFF.

The chain uses TRBV7-3 and TRBJ2-1; TRBD2 matches at 9 bases. V shed 6 bases, J shed 3 bases, and the junction held 6 bases outside the gene matches. The CDR3 runs 15 residues. Germline V gene sequence: CDR1 SGHTA, CDR2 FQGTGA. The CDR3 sequence is CASSAREGLYNEQFF. In nucleotides, the CDR3 is TGTGCCAGCAGTGCGCGGGAGGGCCTCTACAATGAGCAGTTCTTC.

The V call is TRBV18, the J call TRBJ2-2, with D unresolved. The CDR3 is 14 amino acids. In germline, CDR1 is KGHSH, CDR2 LQKENI. Deletions cut 3 bases from V and 1 base from J, with 6 bases between. DNA of the CDR3: TGTGCCAGCTCACCTAACAGGAACACCGGGGAGCTGTTTTTT. This translates into CASSPNRNTGELFF.

This clone was found once. J is TRBJ2-1 and V is TRBV7-9, with a tentative D call TRBD2 (5 bases). V lost 5 bases, J lost 3 bases, and 23 bases lay in between. There are 18 residues in the CDR3. The germline gives CDR1 SEHNR, CDR2 FQNEAQ (reference sequence). Written as DNA, the CDR3 is TGTGCCAGCAGCCCGACCTATCCTTCTAGCTCCCTCTACAATGAGCAGTTCTTC. Protein product: CASSPTYPSSSLYNEQFF.

CDR3: CAWSFYRGSNYGYTF. The CDR3 nucleotides read TGTGCCTGGAGTTTCTACAGGGGTTCTAACTATGGCTACACCTTC. The rearrangement links TRBV30 to TRBJ1-2, with 7 bases identical to TRBD1. V gave up 2 bases and J gave up 0 bases; unmatched junction bases: 6. The CDR3 loop spans 15 amino acids. Germline V gene lookup returns CDR1 GTSNPN and CDR2 SVGIG (reference sequence).

This chain joins TRBV5-6 and TRBJ2-1; D is unclear. CDR1 and CDR2 from the germline V gene are SGHDT and YYEEEE. Trimming left V 0 bases short and J 0 bases short, with 4 bases between. The CDR3 runs to 14 residues. The CDR3 region is CASSLVGSYNEQFF. The CDR3 DNA reads as TGTGCCAGCAGCTTGGTTGGCTCCTACAATGAGCAGTTCTTC.